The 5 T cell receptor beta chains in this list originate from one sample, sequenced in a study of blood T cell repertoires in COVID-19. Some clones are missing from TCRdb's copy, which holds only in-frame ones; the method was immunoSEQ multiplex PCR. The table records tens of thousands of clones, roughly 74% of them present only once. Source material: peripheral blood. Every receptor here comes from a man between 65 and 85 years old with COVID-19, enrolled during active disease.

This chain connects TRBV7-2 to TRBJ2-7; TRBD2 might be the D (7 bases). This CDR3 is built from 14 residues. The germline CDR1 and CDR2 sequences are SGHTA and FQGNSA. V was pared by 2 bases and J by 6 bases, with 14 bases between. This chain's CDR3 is CASSLMPGEGEQYF. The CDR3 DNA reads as TGTGCCAGCAGCTTAATGCCAGGGGAGGGCGAGCAGTACTTC.

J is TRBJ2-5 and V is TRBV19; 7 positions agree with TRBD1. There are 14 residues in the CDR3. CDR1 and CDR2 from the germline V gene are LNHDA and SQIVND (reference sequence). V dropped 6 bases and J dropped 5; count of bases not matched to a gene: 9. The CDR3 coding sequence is TGTGCCAGTAGGAGCGGCGGCAGGGGGGAGACCCAGTACTTC. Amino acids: CASRSGGRGETQYF. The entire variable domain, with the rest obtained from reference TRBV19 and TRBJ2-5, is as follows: DGGITQSPKYLFRKEGQNVTLSCEQNLNHDAMYWYRQDPGQGLRLIYYSQIVNDFQKGDIAEGYSVSREKKESFPLTVTSAQKNPTAFYLCASRSGGRGETQYFGPGTRLLVL.

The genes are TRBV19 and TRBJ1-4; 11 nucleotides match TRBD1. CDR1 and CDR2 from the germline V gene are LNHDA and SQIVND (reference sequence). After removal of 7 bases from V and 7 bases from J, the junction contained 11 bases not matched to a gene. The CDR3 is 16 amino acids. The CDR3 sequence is CASISRSGTGGEKLFF. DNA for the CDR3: TGTGCCAGTATCTCACGATCCGGGACAGGGGGTGAAAAACTGTTTTTT.

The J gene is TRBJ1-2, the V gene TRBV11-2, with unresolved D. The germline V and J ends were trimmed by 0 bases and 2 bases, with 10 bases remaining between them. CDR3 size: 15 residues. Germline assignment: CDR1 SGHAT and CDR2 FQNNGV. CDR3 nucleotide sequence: TGTGCCAGCAGCTTAGATCAATTTCCCAACTATGGCTACACCTTC. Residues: CASSLDQFPNYGYTF.

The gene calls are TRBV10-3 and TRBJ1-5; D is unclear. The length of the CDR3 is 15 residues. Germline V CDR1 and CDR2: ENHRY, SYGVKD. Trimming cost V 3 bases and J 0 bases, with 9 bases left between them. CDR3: CAISDQANSNQPQHF. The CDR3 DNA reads TGTGCCATCAGTGACCAGGCTAATAGCAATCAGCCCCAGCATTTT.